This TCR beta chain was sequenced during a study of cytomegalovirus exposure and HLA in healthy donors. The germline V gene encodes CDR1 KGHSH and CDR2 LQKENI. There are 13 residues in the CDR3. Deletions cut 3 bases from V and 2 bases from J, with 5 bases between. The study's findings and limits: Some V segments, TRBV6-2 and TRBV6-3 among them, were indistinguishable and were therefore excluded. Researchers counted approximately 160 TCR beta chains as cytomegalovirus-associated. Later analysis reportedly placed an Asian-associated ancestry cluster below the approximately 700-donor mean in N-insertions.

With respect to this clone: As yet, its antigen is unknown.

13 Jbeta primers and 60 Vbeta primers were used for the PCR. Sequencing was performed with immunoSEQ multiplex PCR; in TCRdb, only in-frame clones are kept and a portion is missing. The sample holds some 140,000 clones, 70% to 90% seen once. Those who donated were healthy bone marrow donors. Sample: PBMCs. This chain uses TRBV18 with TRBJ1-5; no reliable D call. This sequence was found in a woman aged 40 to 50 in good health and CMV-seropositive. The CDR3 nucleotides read TGTGCCAGCTCACCGTCGGGCAATCAGCCCCAGCATTTT. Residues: CASSPSGNQPQHF. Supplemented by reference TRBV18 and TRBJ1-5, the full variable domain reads NAGVMQNPRHLVRRRGQEARLRCSPMKGHSHVYWYRQLPEEGLKFMVYLQKENIIDESGMPKERFSAEFPKEGPSILRIQQVVRGDSAAYFCASSPSGNQPQHFGDGTRLSIL.